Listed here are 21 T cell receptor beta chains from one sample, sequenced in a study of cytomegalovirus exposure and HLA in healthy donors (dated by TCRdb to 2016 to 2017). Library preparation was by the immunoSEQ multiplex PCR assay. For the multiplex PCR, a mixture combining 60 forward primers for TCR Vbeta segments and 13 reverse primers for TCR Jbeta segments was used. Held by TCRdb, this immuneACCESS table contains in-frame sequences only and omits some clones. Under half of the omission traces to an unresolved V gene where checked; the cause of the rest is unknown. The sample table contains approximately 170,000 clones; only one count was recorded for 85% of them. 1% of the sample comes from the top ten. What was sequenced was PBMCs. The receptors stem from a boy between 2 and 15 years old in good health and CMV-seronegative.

In DNA, the CDR3 is TGTGCCAGCAGCACAGGGGTTATAGGCACTGAAGCTTTCTTT. Its protein product is CASSTGVIGTEAFF. The chain joins TRBV28 to TRBJ1-1, with TRBD1 matching 7 bases. From germline, CDR1 is MDHEN and CDR2 SYDVKM. Trimming took 6 bases from V and 4 from J; bases not matched to a gene: 8. The CDR3 length is 14 residues.

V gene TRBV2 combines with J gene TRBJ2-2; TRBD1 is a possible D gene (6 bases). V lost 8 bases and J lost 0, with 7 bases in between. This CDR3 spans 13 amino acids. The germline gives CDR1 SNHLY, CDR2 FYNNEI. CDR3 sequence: CASGDTNTGELFF. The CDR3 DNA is TGTGCCAGCGGGGACACGAACACCGGGGAGCTGTTTTTT.

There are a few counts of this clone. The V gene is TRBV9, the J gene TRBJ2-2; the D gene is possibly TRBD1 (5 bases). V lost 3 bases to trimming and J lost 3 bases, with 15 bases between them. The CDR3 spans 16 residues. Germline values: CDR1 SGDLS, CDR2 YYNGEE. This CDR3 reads CASSGTTDSYTGELFF. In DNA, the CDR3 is TGTGCCAGCAGCGGCACCACCGACAGTTACACCGGGGAGCTGTTTTTT. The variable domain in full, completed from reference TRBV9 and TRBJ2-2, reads DSGVTQTPKHLITATGQRVTLRCSPRSGDLSVYWYQQSLDQGLQFLIQYYNGEERAKGNILERFSAQQFPDLHSELNLSSLELGDSALYFCASSGTTDSYTGELFFGEGSRLTVL.

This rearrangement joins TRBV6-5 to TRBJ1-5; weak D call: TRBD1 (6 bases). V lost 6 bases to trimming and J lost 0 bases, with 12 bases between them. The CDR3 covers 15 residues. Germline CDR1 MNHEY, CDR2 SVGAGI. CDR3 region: CASRKTGNSNQPQHF. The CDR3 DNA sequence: TGTGCCAGCAGAAAGACAGGAAATAGCAATCAGCCCCAGCATTTT.

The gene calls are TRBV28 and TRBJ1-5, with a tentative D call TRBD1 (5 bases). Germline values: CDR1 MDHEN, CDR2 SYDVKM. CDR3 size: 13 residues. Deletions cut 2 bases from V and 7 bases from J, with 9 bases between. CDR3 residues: CASSLQGLQPQHF. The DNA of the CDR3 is TGTGCCAGCAGTTTACAGGGTCTGCAGCCCCAGCATTTT.

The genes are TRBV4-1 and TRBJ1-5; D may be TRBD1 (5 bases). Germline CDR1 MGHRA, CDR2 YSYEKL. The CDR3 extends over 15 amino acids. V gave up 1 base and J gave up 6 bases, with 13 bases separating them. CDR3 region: CASSQGTRGGQPQHF. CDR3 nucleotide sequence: TGCGCCAGCAGCCAAGGAACGCGGGGGGGTCAGCCCCAGCATTTT.

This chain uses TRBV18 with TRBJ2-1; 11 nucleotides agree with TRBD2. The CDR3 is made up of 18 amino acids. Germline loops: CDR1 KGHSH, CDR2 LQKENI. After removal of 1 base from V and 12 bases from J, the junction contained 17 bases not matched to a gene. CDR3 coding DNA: TGTGCCAGCTCACCACTACCCCCTCCGTTAGCGGGAGGGAAGGGGCAGTTCTTC. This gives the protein CASSPLPPPLAGGKGQFF.

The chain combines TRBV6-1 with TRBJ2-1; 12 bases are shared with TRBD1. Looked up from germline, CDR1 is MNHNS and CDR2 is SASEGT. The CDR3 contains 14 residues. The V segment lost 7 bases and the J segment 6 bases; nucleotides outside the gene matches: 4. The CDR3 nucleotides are TGTGCCAGCATCGGGGACAGGGGGCCCAATGAGCAGTTCTTC. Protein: CASIGDRGPNEQFF.

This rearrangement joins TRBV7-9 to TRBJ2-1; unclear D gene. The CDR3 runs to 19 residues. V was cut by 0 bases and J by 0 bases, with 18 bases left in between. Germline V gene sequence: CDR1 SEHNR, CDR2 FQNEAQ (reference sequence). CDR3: CASSLARLFLTSSYNEQFF. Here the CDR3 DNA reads TGTGCCAGCAGCTTAGCCCGACTTTTTTTAACCAGCTCCTACAATGAGCAGTTCTTC.

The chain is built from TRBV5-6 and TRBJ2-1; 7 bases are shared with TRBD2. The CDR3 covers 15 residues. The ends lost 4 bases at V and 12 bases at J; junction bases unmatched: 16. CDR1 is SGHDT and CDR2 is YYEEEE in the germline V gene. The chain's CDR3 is CASSPGGRAISRQFF. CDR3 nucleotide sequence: TGTGCCAGCAGCCCTGGGGGGAGGGCCATTTCGCGGCAGTTCTTC.

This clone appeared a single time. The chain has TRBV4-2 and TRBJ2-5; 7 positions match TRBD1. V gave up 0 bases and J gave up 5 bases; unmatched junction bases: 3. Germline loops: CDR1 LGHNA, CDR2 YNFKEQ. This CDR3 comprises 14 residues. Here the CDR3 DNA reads TGTGCCAGCAGCCAAGATTGGGGACAGGAGACCCAGTACTTC. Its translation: CASSQDWGQETQYF.

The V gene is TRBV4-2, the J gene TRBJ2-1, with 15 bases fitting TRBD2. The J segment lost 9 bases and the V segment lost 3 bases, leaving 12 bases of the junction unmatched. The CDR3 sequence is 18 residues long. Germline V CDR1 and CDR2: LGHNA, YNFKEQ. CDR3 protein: CASSQIIRTSGGAGEQFF. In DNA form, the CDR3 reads TGTGCCAGCAGCCAGATCATACGGACTAGCGGGGGGGCTGGTGAGCAGTTCTTC.

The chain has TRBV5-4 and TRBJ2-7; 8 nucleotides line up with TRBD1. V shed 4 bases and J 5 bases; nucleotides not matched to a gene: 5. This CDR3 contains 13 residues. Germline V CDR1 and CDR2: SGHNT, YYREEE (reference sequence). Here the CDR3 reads CASSAKTGDEQYF. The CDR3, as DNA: TGTGCCAGCAGCGCGAAGACAGGGGACGAGCAGTACTTC.

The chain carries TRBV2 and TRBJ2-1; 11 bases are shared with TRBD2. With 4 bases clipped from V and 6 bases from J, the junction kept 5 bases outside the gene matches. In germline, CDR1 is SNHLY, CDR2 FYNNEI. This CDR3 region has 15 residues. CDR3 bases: TGTGCCAGCAGTGGTTCTAGCGGGGGGCCCAATGAGCAGTTCTTC. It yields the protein CASSGSSGGPNEQFF.

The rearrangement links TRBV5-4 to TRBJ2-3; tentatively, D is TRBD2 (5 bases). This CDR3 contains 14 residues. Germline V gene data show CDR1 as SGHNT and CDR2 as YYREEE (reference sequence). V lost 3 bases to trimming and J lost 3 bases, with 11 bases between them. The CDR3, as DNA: TGTGCCAGCAGCTCCGGGGAGCGGACAGATACGCAGTATTTT. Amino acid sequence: CASSSGERTDTQYF.

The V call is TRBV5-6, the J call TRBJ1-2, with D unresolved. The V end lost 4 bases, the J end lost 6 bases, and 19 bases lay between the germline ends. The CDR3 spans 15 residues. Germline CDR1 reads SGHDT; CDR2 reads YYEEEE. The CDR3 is CASSPVETMRHGYTF. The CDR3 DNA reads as TGTGCCAGCAGCCCCGTAGAAACGATGAGGCATGGCTACACCTTC.

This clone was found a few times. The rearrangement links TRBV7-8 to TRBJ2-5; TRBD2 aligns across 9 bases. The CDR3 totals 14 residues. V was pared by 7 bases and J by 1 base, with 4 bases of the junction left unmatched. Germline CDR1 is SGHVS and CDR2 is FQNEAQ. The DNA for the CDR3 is TGTGCCAGCATCGTGCGGGGGGGCCAAGAGACCCAGTACTTC. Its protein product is CASIVRGGQETQYF.

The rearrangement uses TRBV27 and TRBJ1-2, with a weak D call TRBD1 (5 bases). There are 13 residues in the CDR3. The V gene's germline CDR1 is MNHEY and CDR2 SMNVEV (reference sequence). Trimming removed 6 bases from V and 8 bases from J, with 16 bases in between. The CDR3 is CASSLGGRDGYTF. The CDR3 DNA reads TGTGCCAGCAGCCTCGGGGGTCGAGACGGCTACACCTTC.

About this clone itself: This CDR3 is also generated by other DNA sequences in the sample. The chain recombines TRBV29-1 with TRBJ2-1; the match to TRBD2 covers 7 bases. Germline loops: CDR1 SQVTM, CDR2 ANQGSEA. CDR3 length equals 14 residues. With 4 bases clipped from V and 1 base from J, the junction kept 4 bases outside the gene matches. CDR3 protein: CSVGASGSYNEQFF. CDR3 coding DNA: TGCAGCGTTGGTGCTAGCGGTTCCTACAATGAGCAGTTCTTC.

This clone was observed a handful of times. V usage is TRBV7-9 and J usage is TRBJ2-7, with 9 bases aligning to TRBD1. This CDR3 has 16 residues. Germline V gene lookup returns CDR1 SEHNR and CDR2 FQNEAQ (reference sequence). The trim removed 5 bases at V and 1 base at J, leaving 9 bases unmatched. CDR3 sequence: CASSLRRQGGSYEQYF. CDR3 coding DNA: TGTGCCAGCAGCCTACGTCGACAGGGGGGTTCCTACGAGCAGTACTTC.

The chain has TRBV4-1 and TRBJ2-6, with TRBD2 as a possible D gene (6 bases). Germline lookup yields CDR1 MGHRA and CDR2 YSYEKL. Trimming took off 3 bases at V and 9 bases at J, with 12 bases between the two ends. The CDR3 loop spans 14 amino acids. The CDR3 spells CASSHPAAGNVLTF. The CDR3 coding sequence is TGCGCCAGCAGCCACCCGGCAGCGGGCAACGTCCTGACTTTC.